The clone carrying this T cell receptor beta chain was picked up many times. The antigen remains unidentified. The V end was cut by 5 bases, the J end by 4 bases, with 11 bases between. There are 13 residues in the CDR3. Germline V gene lookup returns CDR1 SGHTA and CDR2 FQGNSA. The sample belongs to a study of regulatory T cells in long-lasting Graves disease. Both iRepertoire HTBI primers and Arm-PCR of CDR3 regions were used to build the TCR beta libraries. A single record per CDR3 protein comes from TCRdb applying MiXCR to the multiplex PCR reads. In the table there are roughly 450,000 distinct CDR3 sequences, roughly 22% of which are singletons. Described time point: persistent/refractory GD, antithyroid drugs over 5 years with positive TRAb. The TCR library used RNA extracted from PBMCs. Overall study results and limits: Persistent disease preferred TRBV28, TRBJ1-2 and TRBJ2-5; new disease, TRBV20-1 and TRBJ2-1.

Specimen: peripheral blood mononuclear cells (PBMCs), collected when the disease was refractory, from a patient treated with antithyroid drugs. The chain links TRBV7-2 to TRBJ1-1; D is possibly TRBD1 (5 bases). The sequence was collected from a female donor with Graves disease. CDR3 nucleotide sequence: TGTGCCAGCAGCCCCTCAGGGTTCACTGAAGCTTTCTTT. As protein: CASSPSGFTEAFF. The full variable domain, rest sourced from reference TRBV7-2 and TRBJ1-1, is GAGVSQSPSNKVTEKGKDVELRCDPISGHTALYWYRQSLGQGLEFLIYFQGNSAPDKSGLPSDRFSAERTGGSVSTLTIQRTQQEDSAVYLCASSPSGFTEAFFGQGTRLTVV.